The source of this TCR beta chain is a study of blood T cell repertoires in COVID-19. Trimming cost V 8 bases and J 4 bases; bases outside gene matches: 2. The CDR3 extends over 14 amino acids. Germline loops: CDR1 PRHDT, CDR2 FYEKMQ (reference sequence). In the source study's methods: It was from reference gene primer amplification that nucleated cell counts were estimated. Repertoires were generated with immunoSEQ multiplex PCR, while TCRdb's copy carries only in-frame clones and drops some. V and J calls plus clone size are reproduced from that table; the DNA served to infer D and trimming. The sample has about 270,000 clones, approximately 89% seen once; the top ten hold around 1.6%.

The sequence came from a woman aged 55-75 years who had recovered from COVID-19. The chain couples TRBV13 to TRBJ2-1; 13 bases are a match to TRBD2. Input material: peripheral blood. For the CDR3, the DNA is TGTGCCAGCGGGGGACTAGCGGGATACAATGAGCAGTTCTTC. Its translation is CASGGLAGYNEQFF. Full variable domain (outside the CDR3, taken from reference TRBV13 and TRBJ2-1): AAGVIQSPRHLIKEKRETATLKCYPIPRHDTVYWYQQGPGQDPQFLISFYEKMQSDKGSIPDRFSAQQFSDYHSELNMSSLELGDSALYFCASGGLAGYNEQFFGPGTRLTVL.